Listed below are T cell receptor beta chains from one sample, sequenced in a study of blood T cells in healthy people across ages. MiXCR, run by TCRdb on the 5' RACE reads, gives a single entry per CDR3 protein. The table shows approximately 690,000 distinct CDR3 sequences, with 45% to 65% occurring only once. The material sequenced was blood. These receptors were collected from a man in his sixties in good health. Both conserved end residues are part of each CDR3. A D gene is named only where the DNA matches it firmly. Size is stated for part of the rows, as once, few or many counts, or as a class when the clone is expanded.

TRBD1 TRBJ2-5 few TRBV29-1 CSALETGVQYF TGCAGCGCCCTCGAGACAGGGGTGCAGTACTTC
NA TRBJ1-4 NA TRBV6-5 CASSYSTGVRGRAAEKLFF TGTGCCAGCAGTTACTCCACTGGGGTACGGGGGAGGGCGGCTGAAAAACTGTTTTTT
NA TRBJ1-1 once TRBV29-1 CSIAIGLNTEAFF TGCAGCATCGCTATCGGGCTGAACACTGAAGCTTTCTTT
TRBD2 TRBJ2-1 once TRBV19 CASRALSGLAARGTYNEQFF TGTGCCAGTAGAGCCCTTTCGGGACTAGCGGCCAGAGGAACCTACAATGAGCAGTTCTTC
NA TRBJ2-1 NA TRBV5-1 CASSLESATKNEQFF TGCGCCAGCAGCTTGGAGTCGGCGACAAAGAATGAGCAGTTCTTC
NA TRBJ2-7 NA TRBV12-3/TRBV12-4 CASSPGLGNSYEQYF TGTGCCAGCAGCCCGGGGTTAGGGAACTCCTACGAGCAGTACTTC
NA TRBJ2-5 NA TRBV12-3/TRBV12-4 CASSYGALTSGETQYF TGTGCCAGCAGTTATGGGGCTCTAACCTCGGGGGAGACCCAGTACTTC
TRBD1 TRBJ2-7 few TRBV7-8 CASSLGQVSYEQYF TGTGCCAGCAGCCTCGGACAGGTATCGTACGAGCAGTACTTC
TRBD2 TRBJ2-1 few TRBV20-1 CSARDFRRGGGDEQFF TGCAGTGCTAGAGATTTCCGGCGGGGGGGCGGGGATGAGCAGTTCTTC
TRBD1 TRBJ1-2 NA TRBV6-6 CASSSRDRDYGYTF TGTGCCAGCAGTTCCAGGGACAGAGACTATGGCTACACCTTC
NA TRBJ2-2 NA TRBV12-5 CASGLVRGLDTGELFF TGTGCTAGTGGTTTGGTAAGGGGCTTGGACACCGGGGAGCTGTTTTTT
TRBD1 TRBJ1-4 NA TRBV2 CASSREQGSNEKLFF TGTGCCAGCAGCCGAGAACAGGGGTCAAATGAAAAACTGTTTTTT
NA TRBJ2-7 NA TRBV7-9 CASSLTGLRAEQYF TGTGCCAGCAGCCTTACCGGGCTCAGAGCCGAGCAGTACTTC
NA TRBJ2-1 NA TRBV20-1 CSARDGGSSYNEQFF TGCAGTGCTAGAGATGGGGGGAGCTCCTACAATGAGCAGTTCTTC
NA TRBJ1-1 few TRBV21-1 CASSNLGPGEAFF TGTGCCAGCAGCAATCTAGGGCCAGGTGAAGCTTTCTTT
NA TRBJ2-3 NA TRBV2 CASSGDFDTQYF TGTGCCAGCAGCGGGGACTTCGATACGCAGTATTTT
TRBD1 TRBJ1-1 NA TRBV7-9 CASSQTGGANTEAFF TGTGCCAGCAGTCAGACAGGGGGCGCGAACACTGAAGCTTTCTTT
TRBD2 TRBJ2-1 few TRBV29-1 CSVVAGGTGSGNEQFF TGCAGCGTAGTAGCGGGGGGGACCGGTTCGGGAAATGAGCAGTTCTTC
NA TRBJ1-1 NA TRBV27 CASGPRNTEAFF TGTGCCAGCGGCCCTAGGAACACTGAAGCTTTCTTT
TRBD2 TRBJ2-1 NA TRBV29-1 CSVEWRQGSGGYNEQFF TGCAGCGTTGAATGGAGACAAGGTAGCGGGGGCTACAATGAGCAGTTCTTC
NA TRBJ2-3 few TRBV12-3/TRBV12-4 CASSFGGPDTQYF TGTGCCAGCAGTTTTGGGGGTCCAGATACGCAGTATTTT
NA TRBJ1-2 few TRBV18 CASSPPAYGYTF TGTGCCAGCTCACCACCGGCCTATGGCTACACCTTC